The 22 T cell receptor beta chains below come from one sample, sequenced in a study of blood T cell repertoires in COVID-19. The method was immunoSEQ multiplex PCR; TCRdb's version includes in-frame clones alone and lacks a portion of them. The sample has approximately 210,000 clones; around 90% are singletons. Sequenced input: PBMCs or T cells enriched from blood (not recorded which). The receptor source for this set is a young woman who had recovered from COVID-19.

This clone was seen more than once but under ten times. Compared with germline, one end of the junction differs, possibly owing to a read error. The chain combines TRBV5-8 with TRBJ2-7; no clear D gene. Germline CDR1 is SGHTS and CDR2 is YDEGEE. This CDR3 comprises 15 residues. The CDR3 DNA sequence: TGTGCCAGCAGCTTATTGCGCGACAATTCCTTCGAGCAGTACTTC. Translation gives CASSLLRDNSFEQYF.

The chain carries TRBV6-5 and TRBJ2-7, with 8 bases aligning to TRBD1. CDR1 and CDR2 from the germline V gene are MNHEY and SVGAGI. The CDR3 loop spans 14 amino acids. Trimming removed 6 bases from V and 3 bases from J; junction bases left unmatched: 7. CDR3 DNA: TGTGCCAGCAGCCTAGGACAGGGCAACTACGAGCAGTACTTC. Translating gives CASSLGQGNYEQYF.

V gene TRBV30 combines with J gene TRBJ1-4, with D unclear. V was shortened by 3 bases and J by 8 bases, with 10 bases between the two germline ends. CDR3 length: 12 residues. Germline V gene sequence: CDR1 GTSNPN, CDR2 SVGIG (reference sequence). CDR3 bases: TGTGCCTGGAGCGGGGTTGGGGAAAAACTGTTTTTT. Protein: CAWSGVGEKLFF.

The gene calls are TRBV4-1 and TRBJ1-1; 8 bases fit TRBD1. CDR3 length: 13 residues. CDR1 is MGHRA and CDR2 is YSYEKL in the germline V gene. V lost 9 bases, J lost 0 bases, and 3 bases stayed unmatched. The CDR3 bases are TGCGCCAGTTCGGACAGGGTGAACACTGAAGCTTTCTTT. Its protein product is CASSDRVNTEAFF.

This clone appeared a single time. This sequence joins TRBV11-2 and TRBJ2-5, with D possibly matching TRBD2 (6 bases). The CDR3 covers 13 residues. Between the trimmed V and J ends, which lost 8 bases and 5 bases, there was a span of 15 bases. From germline, CDR1 is SGHAT and CDR2 FQNNGV. The CDR3 here is CASWKAGSETQYF. As DNA, the CDR3 is TGTGCCAGCTGGAAGGCCGGGAGCGAGACCCAGTACTTC.

V usage is TRBV6-1 and J usage is TRBJ2-7; D unresolved. Germline V gives CDR1 MNHNS, CDR2 SASEGT. The CDR3 loop spans 15 amino acids. Trimming stripped 2 bases from V and 3 bases from J, with 14 bases between. The CDR3 sequence: CASSEQPYSLYEQYF. The CDR3 nucleotides are TGTGCCAGCAGTGAACAGCCCTATAGCCTCTACGAGCAGTACTTC.

V usage is TRBV18 and J usage is TRBJ2-3; 8 nucleotides line up with TRBD2. J was trimmed by 1 base and V by 6 bases; bases with no gene match: 9. This CDR3 has 16 amino acids. CDR1 is KGHSH and CDR2 is LQKENI in the germline V gene. This CDR3 is CASSLPPGLGTDTQYF. The DNA of the CDR3 is TGTGCCAGCTCCCTCCCCCCGGGACTAGGCACAGATACGCAGTATTTT.

This rearrangement joins TRBV19 to TRBJ2-6; a possible D gene is TRBD2 (6 bases). The CDR3 sequence is 17 residues long. With 5 bases removed from V and 4 bases from J, the gap between germline ends came to 18 bases. Germline V gene data show CDR1 as LNHDA and CDR2 as SQIVND (reference sequence). CDR3 sequence: CASSLGGAPAGANVLTF. CDR3 in DNA: TGTGCCAGTAGTCTCGGGGGAGCCCCCGCCGGGGCCAACGTCCTGACTTTC. Full variable domain (missing parts from reference TRBV19 and TRBJ2-6): DGGITQSPKYLFRKEGQNVTLSCEQNLNHDAMYWYRQDPGQGLRLIYYSQIVNDFQKGDIAEGYSVSREKKESFPLTVTSAQKNPTAFYLCASSLGGAPAGANVLTFGAGSRLTVL.

This clone appeared a single time. CDR3: CASRVRGYEKLFF. CDR3 DNA sequence: TGTGCCAGCAGGGTCAGGGGGTACGAAAAACTGTTTTTT. The gene calls are TRBV2 and TRBJ1-4; 7 bases map to TRBD1. Germline values: CDR1 SNHLY, CDR2 FYNNEI. The CDR3 contains 13 residues. After removal of 6 bases from V and 8 bases from J, the junction contained 6 bases not matched to a gene.

The rearrangement uses TRBV7-2 and TRBJ1-6; D might be TRBD1 (6 bases). Germline V gives CDR1 SGHTA, CDR2 FQGNSA. V lost 5 bases and J lost 4, with 9 bases in between. CDR3 size: 14 residues. The chain's CDR3 is CASSDGQYNSPLHF. The CDR3 DNA sequence: TGTGCCAGCAGCGACGGACAGTATAATTCACCCCTCCACTTT.

The rearrangement joins TRBV19 to TRBJ2-4; TRBD2 is a possible D gene (6 bases). This CDR3 spans 20 amino acids. Germline CDR1 reads LNHDA; CDR2 reads SQIVND (reference sequence). The V and J ends lost 1 base and 1 base respectively, with 23 bases between them. The DNA for the CDR3 is TGTGCCAGTAGTATAGGGTTCTACGGGGACTCCACCCTGGCCAAAAACATTCAGTACTTC. Encoded protein: CASSIGFYGDSTLAKNIQYF.

This clone was detected only once. This chain links TRBV18 with TRBJ1-2; a possible D gene is TRBD1 (6 bases). Trimming cost V 4 bases and J 9 bases, with 15 bases left between them. CDR1 and CDR2 from the germline V gene are KGHSH and LQKENI. The CDR3 covers 13 residues. The CDR3 loop reads CASSLQGEARYTF. The CDR3 DNA follows: TGTGCCAGCTCACTACAGGGTGAGGCGCGCTACACCTTC. Together with reference TRBV18 and TRBJ1-2, the CDR3 gives the full variable domain: NAGVMQNPRHLVRRRGQEARLRCSPMKGHSHVYWYRQLPEEGLKFMVYLQKENIIDESGMPKERFSAEFPKEGPSILRIQQVVRGDSAAYFCASSLQGEARYTFGSGTRLTVV.

This chain joins TRBV19 and TRBJ1-2; 7 nucleotides line up with TRBD1. The CDR3 contains 16 residues. CDR1 is LNHDA and CDR2 is SQIVND in the germline V gene (reference sequence). V trimming: 3 bases; J trimming: 4 bases; junction bases outside the gene matches: 11. This chain's CDR3 is CASSISLKGAGYGYTF. As DNA, the CDR3 is TGTGCCAGTAGTATTTCATTAAAGGGGGCAGGCTATGGCTACACCTTC.

The CDR3, as DNA: TGTGCCAGCAGTTACTCGGACAGCTACTATGGCTACACCTTC. It codes for CASSYSDSYYGYTF. The chain uses TRBV6-5 and TRBJ1-2; D is perhaps TRBD1 (6 bases). Germline V gene data show CDR1 as MNHEY and CDR2 as SVGAGI. Between the trimmed V and J ends, which lost 0 bases and 3 bases, there was a span of 8 bases. The CDR3 is 14 amino acids.

The chain has TRBV5-3 and TRBJ1-1; D might be TRBD1 (6 bases). TRBV5-3 is marked as an open reading frame, function uncertain. The CDR3 has 16 amino acids. Between the trimmed V and J ends, which lost 0 bases and 0 bases, there was a span of 12 bases. DNA for the CDR3: TGTGCCAGAAGCTTGGATTATAGGGGGATGAACACTGAAGCTTTCTTT. It encodes CARSLDYRGMNTEAFF.

The V gene is TRBV7-2, the J gene TRBJ1-2; 9 bases line up with TRBD1. The germline V gene has CDR1 SGHTA and CDR2 FQGNSA. CDR3 length equals 17 residues. The J segment lost 6 bases and the V segment lost 0 bases, leaving 11 bases of the junction unmatched. CDR3 sequence (DNA): TGTGCCAGCAGCTTAGCACCAACCGGGACAGGGATCAATGGCTACACCTTC. It encodes CASSLAPTGTGINGYTF.

This chain connects TRBV28 to TRBJ1-2; possible D gene TRBD1, 5 bases. The CDR3 spans 13 residues. From germline, CDR1 is MDHEN and CDR2 SYDVKM. V was cut by 3 bases and J by 7 bases, with 12 bases left in between. The CDR3 coding sequence is TGTGCCAGCAGTTTTCAAGGGAGGGGTGGCTACACCTTC. Amino acids: CASSFQGRGGYTF.

This chain uses TRBV11-2 with TRBJ2-5; 9 bases match TRBD1. The CDR3 consists of 15 residues. V was clipped by 5 bases and J by 1 base; unmatched bases: 5. From germline, CDR1 is SGHAT and CDR2 FQNNGV. DNA for the CDR3: TGTGCCAGCAGCCATGGGACAGGGCCCCAAGAGACCCAGTACTTC. Translated: CASSHGTGPQETQYF.

This clone has only a few counts. This chain joins TRBV27 and TRBJ2-7; 8 bases align to TRBD2. This CDR3 has 15 amino acids. CDR1 and CDR2 from the germline V gene are MNHEY and SMNVEV (reference sequence). V lost 2 bases to trimming and J lost 2 bases; unmatched junction nucleotides: 5. CDR3 amino acids: CASSLSGSAPYEQYF. CDR3 nucleotide sequence: TGTGCCAGCAGTTTAAGCGGGAGTGCCCCCTACGAGCAGTACTTC.

The V call is TRBV5-6, the J call TRBJ2-1; 15 bases line up with TRBD2. CDR3 length: 15 residues. After removal of 3 bases from V and 10 bases from J, the junction contained 5 bases not matched to a gene. Germline values: CDR1 SGHDT, CDR2 YYEEEE. CDR3 DNA: TGTGCCAGCAGCTGGGGACTAGCGGGGGGCGAGGAGCAGTTCTTC. It translates to CASSWGLAGGEEQFF.

This rearrangement joins TRBV6-5 to TRBJ2-7; tentative D call: TRBD2 (5 bases). Germline values: CDR1 MNHEY, CDR2 SVGAGI. The germline V and J ends were trimmed by 6 bases and 3 bases, with 18 bases remaining between them. The CDR3 loop spans 15 amino acids. The CDR3 loop reads CASRREGRRVYEQYF. The CDR3 nucleotides read TGTGCCAGCAGGAGGGAAGGCCGCCGGGTCTACGAGCAGTACTTC.

The chain recombines TRBV5-4 with TRBJ2-1; 12 positions match TRBD2. Germline V lookup: CDR1 SGHNT, CDR2 YYREEE (reference sequence). The CDR3 loop spans 15 amino acids. The V segment lost 2 bases and the J segment 7 bases; nucleotides outside the gene matches: 4. CDR3 sequence: CASSFLAGGLNEQFF. CDR3 sequence (DNA): TGTGCCAGCAGCTTTCTAGCGGGAGGGCTAAATGAGCAGTTCTTC.